This T cell receptor (beta chain) originates from a study of cytomegalovirus exposure and HLA in healthy donors. About the study: Later analysis reported that the approximately 110 validation repertoires shared the platform of the approximately 620 first-cohort repertoires. The study's findings and limits: The tendency of first-cohort TCR clusters to co-occur in the roughly 110 validation repertoires was identified by a subsequent analysis. Reported results showed that the classifier diagnosed cytomegalovirus status with high specificity and sensitivity. The study labeled 164 TCR beta chains cytomegalovirus-associated.

V was trimmed by 6 bases and J by 1 base, leaving 15 bases between them. The CDR3 sequence is 15 residues long. Germline V gives CDR1 MNHEY, CDR2 SVGAGI. With regard to this clone: The target antigen is unknown.

Sequencing was performed with immunoSEQ multiplex PCR; in TCRdb, only in-frame clones are kept and a portion is missing. The sample has 220,000 or so clones, about nine tenths seen once. Material for sequencing was PBMCs. This TCR came from a woman between 18 and 30 years old in good health and CMV-seropositive. The V and J genes are TRBV6-5 and TRBJ1-1; weak D call: TRBD1 (5 bases). CDR3 nucleotide sequence: TGTGCCAGCAGGCCCCCAGGGAACACGAACACTGAAGCTTTCTTT. Its translation is CASRPPGNTNTEAFF.